The TCR beta chain under discussion was sequenced for a study of shared clonotypes between healthy human individuals. Study-wide findings and caveats: Clonotype sharing across several donors was observed for roughly 5% of naive CD4 clonotypes. The study's rarefaction showed incomplete sorted-subset sequencing despite large depth.

The length of the CDR3 is 16 residues. CDR1 and CDR2 from the germline V gene are SGHAT and FQDESV (reference sequence). The V and J ends lost 0 bases and 6 bases, in that order; junction bases with no gene match: 3. The assay was immunoSEQ multiplex PCR, and TCRdb's table has in-frame clones only and misses some. The sample lists hundreds of thousands of clones, less than 80% occurring once. In the CD4+ fraction, cells were divided into CD45RA+ naive and CD45RA-negative memory subsets. This clone came up a few times. Antigen unknown. The V and J genes are TRBV11-1 and TRBJ2-3, with 13 bases that match TRBD2. The clonotype was recovered from a woman in her 30s in good health. The sample consisted of memory CD4+ T cells sorted from blood. Subset: CD45RA-negative fraction. The CDR3 DNA reads as TGTGCCAGCAGCTTAGCCCCGGGACTAGCGGGGGATACGCAGTATTTT. Protein sequence: CASSLAPGLAGDTQYF.